This TCR beta chain was found in a study of cytomegalovirus exposure and HLA in healthy donors (dated by TCRdb to 2015 to 2018). Study-level background: In an earlier analysis of 450 to 750 of the donors, around 290 Gb of sequence data and 90 million to 120 million unique TCR beta sequences from 150 million to 200 million T cells were reported. To study patterns of TCR occurrence, a later analysis re-analyzed previously published TCR beta repertoires from 666 donors and added high-resolution HLA genotyping. Donor age, sex, ethnicity and CMV serostatus were compiled alongside the repertoire data. Because of strong linkage in the cohort, roughly five DR-DQ haplotypes were treated as single units for association and clustering. The study used immunosequencing to profile the T cell repertoires of 670 or so subjects and linked those repertoires to cytomegalovirus serostatus. Genome-wide SNP genotypes for about 65% of the 666 donors were used in a later genetic analysis, which treated that subset as a discovery cohort. High-throughput TCR immunosequencing, statistical association of individual TCRs with disease status, and machine learning were combined to predict cytomegalovirus infection status. An early release that covered approximately 600 HLA-typed donors contained approximately 300 gigabases of sequencing data and about 93 million unique TCR sequences. In an earlier analysis of over 550 of the donors, high-throughput TCR beta sequencing was used to judge whether each TCR beta V gene segment behaved as functional or pseudogenic. Among the approximately 400 genotyped donors, roughly 80% belonged to the genetic ancestry cluster associated with self-reported Caucasian donors. The later analysis used no new phenotypic data to find candidate immune exposures, relying instead on TCR beta sequences and their occurrence across donors. Along with the roughly 670-subject first cohort, a separate validation cohort of over a hundred different subjects was used. Every discovery cohort repertoire had been produced on one sequencing platform. The study was designed to test whether signatures of past pathogen exposure could be identified by cataloging public T cell receptors. Typing coverage differed by locus: A, B, C, DRB1 and DQB1 were typed in roughly 620-630 donors, DQA1 in about 500, DPA1 in nearly 610, and DPB1 in approximately 450. Among several hundred genotyped donors of the cohort, an average of approximately 240,000 unique TCR beta nucleotide sequences was sequenced per donor, of which about 18% were non-productive. HLA typing covered class I and class II loci at four-digit resolution.

The cohort consisted of some 730 healthy bone marrow donors. All cohort members were sampled while nominally healthy, although unrecorded immune exposures were likely present. The donor tested CMV seronegative and was one of the 352 seronegative cohort members. Every donor gave a peripheral blood sample, and the peripheral blood mononuclear cells from that sample were used for TCR beta sequencing. The Qiagen DNeasy Blood Extraction Kit was used to extract genomic DNA from the blood cell samples. General findings and caveats noted by the study authors: The cohort was sequenced for TCR beta chains only, and without alpha or paired-chain data the features that could be detected were limited. The earlier analysis of 450 to 700 of the donors excluded fewer than 20 rarely observed V segments, including chromosome 9 orphons, because counts were too low. In vitro tests confirmed that a few of the cytomegalovirus-associated TCR beta chains recognize cytomegalovirus antigens. According to a later analysis, TCR association rates differed among HLA loci, with DRB1 alleles showing the most associated TCRs and HLA-C alleles showing the fewest. In a later analysis, around 17,000 TCR beta sequences were associated with specific HLA alleles at a false discovery rate of 0.05. In a later analysis, HLA-associated TCR beta chains were found to be more clonally expanded and to have lower generation probabilities than equally common non-associated chains. The presence/absence analyses assumed that sequencing depth was roughly uniform across donors, and that assumption may not be true. CMV serostatus was the only immune exposure information available for the cohort. A cluster of highly shared sequence variants was judged likely to be a technical artifact of the sequencing pipeline. Because HLA typing was missing for some donors at each locus, association tests included only the typed subset. Assigning TCR associations to individual alleles was difficult when HLA alleles, especially DR and DQ, strongly co-occurred. A further reported finding was that TCR beta sequences accurately predicted the HLA-A and HLA-B alleles for most subjects in the first cohort. Linkage disequilibrium might explain the correlated functional status among segregating V segments, but an unknown experimental factor could not be excluded. A later genetic analysis reported fewer N-insertions in productive TCRs among donors in an Asian-associated ancestry cluster than the approximately 700-donor mean. In both the original and validation cohorts, the classifier was reported to diagnose cytomegalovirus status with high specificity and sensitivity. A total of fewer than 200 TCR beta chains were listed by the study as associated with cytomegalovirus. Because the 87-base-pair reads could not distinguish some IMGT-functional V segments, including TRBV6-2 and TRBV6-3, those segments were excluded. An association between a missense DCLRE1C variant and V-gene and J-gene trimming of TCR beta chains was found in a later genetic analysis and replicated in an independent cohort. In an earlier analysis of about 600 of the donors, most TCR beta V segments appeared in productive rearrangements about 87% or about 30% of the time, broadly matching IMGT annotations. Several of the top co-occurrence clusters appeared to be linked to parvovirus B19, influenza, CMV and Epstein-Barr virus, according to a later analysis. It was suggested by the authors that the approach could potentially be generalized to other disease states and immunological phenotypes. Most CMV-associated TCR beta chains appeared to be HLA-restricted in a later analysis, and the HLA associations seemed to be driven largely by CMV exposure. Across donors, most TCR sequences were observed very rarely, whereas some public TCRs were present in many individuals.

The CDR3 runs 14 amino acids, cysteine and phenylalanine included. Only the CDR3 region is kept as DNA, spanning 42 bases read in frame from base 1. Germline trimming: 6 bases from V, 9 bases from J; junction bases outside gene matches: 11. CDR1 and CDR2, looked up from the germline V gene, are SNHLY and FYNNEI. With respect to this clone: Its cognate antigen has yet to be identified. Base quality data are lacking; no much larger clone is found one base away.

Libraries were prepared through the immunoSEQ multiplex PCR assay. For the multiplex PCR, a mixture combining 60 forward primers for TCR Vbeta segments and 13 reverse primers for TCR Jbeta segments was used. Amplification of the CDR3 region of rearranged TCR beta genes was performed with a multiplex PCR assay on genomic DNA. The amplified TCR beta libraries were sequenced on the Illumina HiSeq System as 87-base-pair reads. Processing in the source paper ran as follows. In a later analysis, tens of millions of unique TCR beta chains were counted across the approximately 670 repertoires, and roughly 11 million of these chains were shared by at least two donors. Raw reads were error-corrected and collapsed into unique sequences with a nearest-neighbor algorithm that merged closely related sequences to remove PCR and sequencing errors. Alignment of CDR3 sequences to IMGT reference sequences was used to assign V, D and J gene segments. Each retained sequence needed at least a six-nucleotide match to both a V gene segment and a J gene segment. A rearrangement counted as productive if the CDR3 had no stop codons and remained in frame with V and J, and every other rearrangement counted as non-productive. CDR3 was defined by IMGT convention, running from the second conserved V-encoded cysteine to the conserved J-encoded phenylalanine. The earlier analysis of about 570 of the donors excluded any sequence lacking an unambiguous match to a single V gene segment. In an earlier analysis of some 590 of the donors, V segments were called functional above 56.7% productive rearrangements and were called segregating when the between-donor standard deviation exceeded 5%. To diagnose cytomegalovirus status from the catalog of TCR beta chain sequences, a statistical classification framework was built. V and J gene assignment, in a later analysis, came from comparing TCR nucleotide sequences with IMGT/GENE-DB human TR gene sequences. In a later analysis, CDR3 sequences and most-parsimonious VDJ recombination scenarios were assigned using the TCRdist pipeline. In a later analysis, each TCR beta chain was defined by its CDR3 amino acid sequence together with its V-gene family, and reads lacking a unique V-gene family were excluded. A later analysis removed roughly 590 highly shared, low-generation-probability nucleotide sequences to deal with suspected cross-contamination and a sequencing artifact. In a later analysis, a clonal expansion index for each public chain was calculated from normalized within-repertoire ranks of inferred template counts. Generation probabilities in a later analysis came from a VDJ recombination model fitted to out-of-frame rearrangements, and those results were checked against IGoR. Hypergeometric tests were used in a later analysis to score TCR-TCR, TCR-HLA and TCR-CMV co-occurrence, with a repertoire-size bias correction applied to the TCR pairs. False discovery rates were estimated in a later analysis by permuting HLA or CMV assignments 20 times. A later analysis grouped co-occurring TCRs with DBSCAN, adding TCRdist sequence similarity when clustering within HLA-allele-positive subsets. Repertoires with fewer than 30,000 or more than 120,000 public chains were left out of co-occurrence clustering, as were five repertoires with anomalous nucleotide sharing. Sourced from immuneACCESS, this table was stored by TCRdb with only in-frame sequences that have V and J called. A share of the clones is absent; for the studies checked, an unresolved V gene accounts for under half, and the remainder has no known explanation. V and J calls and clone size come straight from that table; D and trimming were deduced from the DNA. The sample profile shows under 200,000 clones; 60% to 85% of them were found once. The ten largest clonotypes hold around 3.1% of the sample.

The sequenced sample was PBMCs. The chain links TRBV2 with TRBJ2-1; 7 central bases correspond to TRBD1. This receptor was identified in a woman aged 40 to 50 in good health and CMV-seronegative. The bases are TGTGCCAGCAGCACCGGGACAGCCGTAGGTGAGCAGTTCTTC. The translation is CASSTGTAVGEQFF. The CDR3 plus the reference TRBV2 and TRBJ2-1 genes for the other parts give the full variable domain: EPEVTQTPSHQVTQMGQEVILRCVPISNHLYFYWYRQILGQKVEFLVSFYNNEISEKSEIFDDQFSVERPDGSNFTLKIRSTKLEDSAMYFCASSTGTAVGEQFFGPGTRLTVL.